This TCR beta chain was identified during a study of CD8 T cells in Susac syndrome. Overall study results and limits: Only a relatively small number of individuals were included in the TCR sequencing and HLA analysis.

Sequencing of TCR beta was performed on blood CD8+ and CD4+ T cells. Random hexamers primed reverse transcription of roughly 0.5 to 1 ug RNA. Each CDR3 protein is one row after TCRdb ran MiXCR on the immunoSEQ multiplex PCR reads. This table has around 280,000 distinct CDR3 sequences, 92% appearing once. V lost 0 bases and J lost 6; bases outside the gene matches: 10. The CDR3 has 17 residues. Germline V gene lookup returns CDR1 LGHDT and CDR2 YNNKEL (reference sequence). With regard to this clonotype: Its matching antigen is unknown.

This chain uses TRBV3-1 with TRBJ2-3; TRBD1 aligns across 9 bases. Sequencing input: CD4+ T cells from PBMCs. The sequence was obtained from a human donor with multiple sclerosis. The chain's CDR3 is CASSQDPTGGGRDTQYF. The CDR3 DNA is TGTGCCAGCAGCCAAGATCCTACAGGGGGCGGCCGGGATACGCAGTATTTT.